This is a list of T cell receptor beta chains from one sample in a study of T cell responses to AZD1222 COVID-19 vaccine. The method was immunoSEQ multiplex PCR; TCRdb's version includes in-frame clones alone and lacks a portion of them. The repertoire holds approximately 150,000 clones, with 85% to 90% as singletons. The specimen was peripheral blood, collected 28 days after the second dose of the MenACWY control vaccine. Receptors originate from an adult who received the MenACWY meningococcal vaccine as a control. Each CDR3 is given without its conserved first and last residue.

V gene | CDR3 protein
TRBV11-1 | ASSLGTIEQETQY
TRBV28 | ASSNTGGGNEKLF
TRBV30 | AWTKGKYEQY
TRBV11-2 | ASSLSLAGLYEQY
TRBV6-1 | ASSETPGRNQPQH
TRBV27 | ASSLSRQGTGQPQH
TRBV7-3 | ASSFPGTASYEQY
TRBV20-1 | SASRRAQETQY
TRBV7-9 | ASDREDTGELF
TRBV3-1/TRBV3-2 | ASSQVMAEYNEQF
TRBV27 | ASSLLDSSYEQY
TRBV18 | ASSPKGAGVSNEKLF
TRBV3-1/TRBV3-2 | ASSPIPGQGSTEAF
TRBV20-1 | SSPVGEKLF
TRBV7-3 | ASSAQQGSVTGELF
TRBV6-2/TRBV6-3 | ASSRQGWNGYT
TRBV5-4 | ASSVGSGGGNTIY
TRBV30 | AWKGLAYEQY
TRBV29-1 | SATPGRSTEAF
TRBV11-2 | ATAGDMNTEAF
TRBV28 | ASSPSSYGYT
TRBV19 | ASRSHLTGVYYEQY
TRBV18 | ASSPAGADTQY
TRBV28 | ASSLRGTIYNEQF
TRBV4-1 | ASSQGVLGTTGEQF
TRBV28 | ASSFISISLPDTQY
TRBV30 | AWGSLGSDQPQH
TRBV7-3 | ASSLSDRETGELF
TRBV28 | ASSFPRLAGEREKDTQY
TRBV6-5 | ASRQFRGYT
TRBV7-8 | ASSLVQVSEQY